This is a list of T cell receptor beta chains from one sample in a study of T cells in Graves' hyperthyroidism and ophthalmopathy. TCRdb used MiXCR to reprocess the multiplex PCR reads, holding one entry per CDR3 protein. The data show approximately 630,000 distinct CDR3 sequences, with around 15% seen just once and approximately 3.9% held by the top ten. Specimen: blood. Receptor source: a woman in her twenties or thirties with Graves' hyperthyroidism. Each CDR3 is given with its conserved first and last residue. D genes are given only for firm matches. Expanded clones are given a class, and other clones once, few, many or no size at all.

d_call clone_size j_call v_call cdr3_aa cdr3_nt
. few TRBJ2-1 TRBV6-2/TRBV6-3 CATGGLYNEQFF TGTGCCACAGGAGGCCTCTACAATGAGCAGTTCTTC
TRBD1 . TRBJ2-5 TRBV10-2 CASSPTRTGYGTQYF TGCGCCAGCAGTCCTACCCGGACAGGGTATGGGACCCAGTACTTC
. many TRBJ2-3 TRBV12-3/TRBV12-4 CASRRRYTQYF TGTGCCAGCAGACGTAGGTATACGCAGTATTTT
. . TRBJ2-5 TRBV3-1 CASSLGGGEWETHYF TGTGCCAGCAGTCTCGGAGGGGGCGAGTGGGAGACCCATTACTTC
. . TRBJ2-5 TRBV5-4 CASSLISRQEETQYF TGTGCCAGCAGCTTGATATCTAGACAAGAAGAGACCCAGTACTTC
. many TRBJ2-1 TRBV7-8 CASSADTYNEQFF TGTGCCAGCAGCGCCGACACATACAATGAGCAGTTCTTC
. . TRBJ2-7 TRBV28 CASSFRPRPGEEQYF TGTGCCAGCAGTTTTCGCCCGAGGCCAGGGGAAGAGCAGTACTTC
. . TRBJ2-1 TRBV20-1 CSARALRRGGYNEQFF TGCAGTGCTAGAGCTCTAAGGCGGGGCGGATACAATGAGCAGTTCTTC
. few TRBJ2-3 TRBV11-3 CASSLEGWGPTDTQYF TGTGCCAGCAGCTTAGAAGGCTGGGGCCCCACAGATACGCAGTATTTT
. few TRBJ2-3 TRBV4-2 CASTPRTDGTDTQYF TGTGCCAGCACCCCCCGTACGGACGGCACAGATACGCAGTATTTT
TRBD2 . TRBJ2-3 TRBV6-2/TRBV6-3 CASSLGLAGVFTDTQYF TGTGCCAGCAGTCTAGGACTAGCGGGAGTCTTCACAGATACGCAGTATTTT
. . TRBJ1-4 TRBV3-1 CASSQDWQGEEKLFF TGTGCCAGCAGCCAAGATTGGCAGGGAGAGGAAAAACTGTTTTTT
. many TRBJ2-1 TRBV28 CASIRTGGYNEQFF TGTGCCAGCATTCGGACTGGGGGTTACAATGAGCAGTTCTTC
TRBD2 . TRBJ2-3 TRBV24-1 CATRGAGGRWVTDTQYF TGTGCCACCAGGGGAGCGGGAGGGCGGTGGGTTACAGATACGCAGTATTTT
TRBD2 many TRBJ2-1 TRBV28 CASSSLVGGRVHEQFF TGTGCCAGCAGTAGCCTGGTGGGCGGGAGGGTCCATGAGCAGTTCTTC
TRBD2 few TRBJ2-3 TRBV12-5 CASGFSGGSTDTQYF TGTGCTAGTGGTTTTAGCGGGGGGAGCACAGATACGCAGTATTTT
TRBD1 . TRBJ2-5 TRBV5-6 CASSRPGGRETQYF TGTGCCAGCAGCAGGCCAGGGGGCCGGGAGACCCAGTACTTC
TRBD1 many TRBJ1-1 TRBV28 CASSSRTGGNTEAFF TGTGCCAGCAGTTCCAGGACAGGGGGAAACACTGAAGCTTTCTTT
. many TRBJ2-7 TRBV5-8 CASSWGTYEQYF TGTGCCAGCAGCTGGGGGACCTACGAGCAGTACTTC
. . TRBJ2-2 TRBV28 CASCQGLAATNTGELFF TGTGCCAGCTGCCAGGGGCTAGCGGCAACGAACACCGGGGAGCTGTTTTTT
TRBD1 once TRBJ2-3 TRBV7-9 CASRLDRAVGTDTQYF TGTGCCAGCAGACTTGACAGGGCGGTTGGGACAGATACGCAGTATTTT
TRBD2 . TRBJ2-1 TRBV19 CASKGGTSDINEQFF TGTGCCAGTAAAGGGGGGACTAGCGACATTAATGAGCAGTTCTTC
. many TRBJ2-3 TRBV2 CASSEFSTDTQYF TGTGCCAGCAGTGAATTTAGCACAGATACGCAGTATTTT
. many TRBJ2-7 TRBV7-8 CASSLVGDGTYEQYF TGTGCCAGCAGCTTAGTTGGGGACGGCACCTACGAGCAGTACTTC
. few TRBJ1-5 TRBV19 CASSETRNQPQHF TGTGCCAGTAGCGAGACCCGCAATCAGCCCCAGCATTTT
TRBD2 many TRBJ2-1 TRBV28 CASSWKAGGNKQFF TGTGCCAGCAGTTGGAAGGCGGGAGGGAATAAGCAGTTCTTC
. . TRBJ2-1 TRBV5-1 CASSHREVGEQFF TGCGCCAGCAGCCACAGGGAGGTCGGTGAGCAGTTCTTC
. many TRBJ1-1 TRBV25-1 CASRGGVSEAFF TGTGCCAGCAGAGGGGGTGTTTCTGAAGCTTTCTTT
. few TRBJ2-1 TRBV5-1 CASSFFHNEQFF TGCGCCAGCAGCTTTTTCCACAATGAGCAGTTCTTC